Each of the 20 T cell receptor beta chains below was sequenced from the same sample in a study of beta chain features in type 1 diabetes. The entirety of the isolated RNA underwent reverse transcription, so expressed TCRB transcripts were sequenced. TCRdb's table, derived via immunoSEQ multiplex PCR, lists solely in-frame clones and lacks some. Of about 930,000 clones in the sample, about a sixth were seen once. The specimen sequenced was naive CD4+ T cells from blood. The receptors stem from a woman aged 18-29 years in good health.

The V and J genes are TRBV25-1 and TRBJ2-1; the D gene is possibly TRBD1 (6 bases). The V gene lost 6 bases and the J gene lost 6 bases, with 12 bases spanning the gap. Germline V gives CDR1 MGHDK, CDR2 SYGVNS. The length of the CDR3 is 13 residues. CDR3 amino acids: CASRGIRGNEQFF. CDR3 sequence (DNA): TGTGCCAGCAGAGGGATCAGGGGCAATGAGCAGTTCTTC.

This clone was picked up a small number of times. This sequence joins TRBV5-4 and TRBJ2-5; TRBD1 aligns across 7 bases. CDR1 SGHNT and CDR2 YYREEE come from the germline V gene (reference sequence). Trimming cost V 0 bases and J 4 bases; bases outside gene matches: 12. The CDR3 consists of 17 residues. CDR3 amino acids: CASSLAFRTGDGETQYF. CDR3 DNA sequence: TGTGCCAGCAGCTTGGCGTTTCGGACAGGAGACGGAGAGACCCAGTACTTC.

The CDR3 is CASSLDRTSGSRGEQFF. CDR3 bases: TGTGCCAGCAGCTTAGACAGGACTAGCGGATCCCGAGGTGAGCAGTTCTTC. The chain joins TRBV7-3 to TRBJ2-1, with TRBD2 matching 10 bases. There are 17 residues in the CDR3. The V gene's germline CDR1 is SGHTA and CDR2 FQGTGA. V shed 2 bases and J 9 bases; nucleotides not matched to a gene: 13.

In its sample, this clone was seen a few times. The J gene is TRBJ2-7, the V gene TRBV7-2, with D unclear. Germline CDR1 and CDR2: SGHTA and FQGNSA. The germline V and J ends were trimmed by 8 bases and 6 bases, with 8 bases remaining between them. The CDR3 consists of 10 residues. The chain's CDR3 is CASGIGEQYF. CDR3 nucleotide sequence: TGTGCCAGCGGTATAGGCGAGCAGTACTTC.

Note on this clone: The same CDR3 is also encoded by other DNA sequences in this sample. The chain carries TRBV7-9 and TRBJ2-7, with unresolved D. V gave up 2 bases and J gave up 5 bases, with 4 bases separating them. Germline values: CDR1 SEHNR, CDR2 FQNEAQ (reference sequence). This CDR3 spans 11 amino acids. In DNA form, the CDR3 reads TGTGCCAGCAGCTTAACGGACGAGCAGTACTTC. Amino acids: CASSLTDEQYF.

This clone was found a few times. This chain links TRBV7-2 with TRBJ2-7, with no clear D. This CDR3 comprises 14 residues. Germline V gives CDR1 SGHTA, CDR2 FQGNSA. Trimming shortened V by 3 bases and J by 0 bases, and 9 bases separated the two germline ends. The CDR3 DNA reads TGTGCCAGCAGCTTTTACCAGGACTCCTACGAGCAGTACTTC. It is translated as CASSFYQDSYEQYF.

V usage is TRBV10-3 and J usage is TRBJ2-2; the D is unclear. The germline V gene encodes CDR1 ENHRY and CDR2 SYGVKD. The CDR3 spans 11 residues. V gave up 10 bases and J gave up 7 bases, with 10 bases separating them. CDR3 in amino acids: CATQDDGELFF. The CDR3, as DNA: TGTGCCACCCAGGACGACGGGGAGCTGTTTTTT.

The DNA of the CDR3 is TGTGCCAGTAGTGATGAGGGTAGTGTATCCTACAATGAGCAGTTCTTC. It yields the protein CASSDEGSVSYNEQFF. The chain recombines TRBV19 with TRBJ2-1, with D maybe TRBD2 (5 bases). The V end was cut by 5 bases, the J end by 1 base, with 15 bases between. This CDR3 contains 16 residues. Germline assignment: CDR1 LNHDA and CDR2 SQIVND (reference sequence). The full variable domain, with the rest looked up from reference TRBV19 and TRBJ2-1, is DGGITQSPKYLFRKEGQNVTLSCEQNLNHDAMYWYRQDPGQGLRLIYYSQIVNDFQKGDIAEGYSVSREKKESFPLTVTSAQKNPTAFYLCASSDEGSVSYNEQFFGPGTRLTVL.

This clone has more than one count but fewer than ten. The chain recombines TRBV28 with TRBJ1-1; D ambiguous. The CDR3 spans 15 residues. V lost 3 bases and J 1 base, leaving 12 bases between the germline ends. CDR1 is MDHEN and CDR2 is SYDVKM in the germline V gene. The CDR3 reads CASSFLGRRNTEAFF. The CDR3 DNA is TGTGCCAGCAGTTTTTTGGGTCGTAGGAACACTGAAGCTTTCTTT.

The chain joins TRBV7-6 to TRBJ2-7, with 8 bases aligning to TRBD2. Germline CDR1 is SGHVS and CDR2 is FNYEAQ. V shed 0 bases and J 2 bases; nucleotides not matched to a gene: 6. This CDR3 spans 16 amino acids. CDR3 bases: TGTGCCAGCAGCTTAGCCATAGCGGGGAACGCCTACGAGCAGTACTTC. It yields the protein CASSLAIAGNAYEQYF.

As DNA, the CDR3 is TGTGCCAGCAGCTTGGTGGGGGGTTCTGGAAACACCATATATTTT. This codes for CASSLVGGSGNTIYF. This sequence joins TRBV5-6 and TRBJ1-3; D is perhaps TRBD1 (5 bases). Germline CDR1 and CDR2: SGHDT and YYEEEE. The CDR3 is made up of 15 amino acids. Trimming shortened V by 0 bases and J by 1 base, and 8 bases separated the two germline ends.

This clone came up a few times. CDR3 DNA sequence: TGTGCCAGCAGTTCAGGGGGCGCTGAGTCAGATACGCAGTATTTT. Translated: CASSSGGAESDTQYF. The genes are TRBV28 and TRBJ2-3; 8 bases agree with TRBD1. Germline trimming cut 4 bases from V and 4 bases from J; bases unmatched to any gene: 7. Germline loops: CDR1 MDHEN, CDR2 SYDVKM. The CDR3 has 15 residues.

This clone was seen only a few times. The J gene is TRBJ2-3, the V gene TRBV2; 14 nucleotides match TRBD2. V shed 6 bases and J 4 bases; nucleotides not matched to a gene: 6. Germline CDR1 SNHLY, CDR2 FYNNEI. The CDR3 consists of 16 residues. CDR3 DNA: TGTGCCAGCAGGAGACTAGCGGGAGGGGAATCAGATACGCAGTATTTT. It is translated as CASRRLAGGESDTQYF.

The V and J genes are TRBV7-2 and TRBJ2-1, with 10 bases identical to TRBD2. The germline V gene has CDR1 SGHTA and CDR2 FQGNSA. Trimming took 2 bases from V and 9 from J; bases not matched to a gene: 13. The CDR3 consists of 17 residues. As DNA, the CDR3 is TGTGCCAGCAGCTTATTGACTCTAGCGGGAGTCTCTGGTGAGCAGTTCTTC. It specifies CASSLLTLAGVSGEQFF. Complete variable domain (other parts from reference TRBV7-2 and TRBJ2-1): GAGVSQSPSNKVTEKGKDVELRCDPISGHTALYWYRQSLGQGLEFLIYFQGNSAPDKSGLPSDRFSAERTGGSVSTLTIQRTQQEDSAVYLCASSLLTLAGVSGEQFFGPGTRLTVL.

This chain joins TRBV15 and TRBJ1-1, with a tentative D call TRBD1 (5 bases). CDR3 length equals 13 residues. Germline CDR1 LNHNV, CDR2 YYDKDF (reference sequence). The V end was cut by 5 bases, the J end by 2 bases, with 9 bases between. The CDR3 reads CATSGRGNTEAFF. The CDR3 region has the DNA TGTGCCACCAGCGGGCGGGGCAACACTGAAGCTTTCTTT. The whole variable domain, remainder taken from reference TRBV15 and TRBJ1-1, is DAMVIQNPRYQVTQFGKPVTLSCSQTLNHNVMYWYQQKSSQAPKLLFHYYDKDFNNEADTPDNFQSRRPNTSFCFLDIRSPGLGDTAMYLCATSGRGNTEAFFGQGTRLTVV.

The chain carries TRBV6-5 and TRBJ2-1; D unclear. The length of the CDR3 is 14 residues. V shed 0 bases and J shed 2 bases, with 5 bases lying between them. Germline CDR1 reads MNHEY; CDR2 reads SVGAGI. The CDR3 coding sequence is TGTGCCAGCAGTTACTCGGTTCCCTACAATGAGCAGTTCTTC. Residues: CASSYSVPYNEQFF.

The gene calls are TRBV7-2 and TRBJ2-1; possible D gene TRBD1, 5 bases. V was clipped by 5 bases and J by 5 bases, with 16 bases between them. The CDR3 has 15 amino acids. Per germline, CDR1 SGHTA and CDR2 FQGNSA. The CDR3 DNA sequence: TGTGCCAGCAGCCGTATACCTGGGGCGAACAATGAGCAGTTCTTC. Amino acids: CASSRIPGANNEQFF.

The chain has TRBV18 and TRBJ2-7, with 8 bases fitting TRBD1. From germline, CDR1 is KGHSH and CDR2 LQKENI. The ends lost 3 bases at V and 2 bases at J; junction bases unmatched: 6. This CDR3 region has 15 residues. The DNA of the CDR3 is TGTGCCAGCTCACCGGTTGGGACAGGTCCCTACGAGCAGTACTTC. Protein sequence: CASSPVGTGPYEQYF. The variable domain in full, completed from reference TRBV18 and TRBJ2-7, reads NAGVMQNPRHLVRRRGQEARLRCSPMKGHSHVYWYRQLPEEGLKFMVYLQKENIIDESGMPKERFSAEFPKEGPSILRIQQVVRGDSAAYFCASSPVGTGPYEQYFGPGTRLTVT.

This chain uses TRBV7-9 with TRBJ1-1; D uncertain. V lost 5 bases to trimming and J lost 0 bases, with 4 bases between them. The CDR3 has 12 residues. The V gene's germline CDR1 is SEHNR and CDR2 FQNEAQ (reference sequence). The DNA of the CDR3 is TGTGCCAGCAGCCTCATGAACACTGAAGCTTTCTTT. This codes for CASSLMNTEAFF.

This clone was counted a few times. This sequence joins TRBV29-1 and TRBJ2-5; D ambiguous. V was trimmed by 4 bases and J by 5 bases, leaving 11 bases between them. Germline CDR1 is SQVTM and CDR2 is ANQGSEA. The CDR3 loop spans 12 amino acids. This CDR3 is CSVVSAAETQYF. CDR3 nucleotide sequence: TGCAGCGTTGTGTCCGCTGCTGAGACCCAGTACTTC.